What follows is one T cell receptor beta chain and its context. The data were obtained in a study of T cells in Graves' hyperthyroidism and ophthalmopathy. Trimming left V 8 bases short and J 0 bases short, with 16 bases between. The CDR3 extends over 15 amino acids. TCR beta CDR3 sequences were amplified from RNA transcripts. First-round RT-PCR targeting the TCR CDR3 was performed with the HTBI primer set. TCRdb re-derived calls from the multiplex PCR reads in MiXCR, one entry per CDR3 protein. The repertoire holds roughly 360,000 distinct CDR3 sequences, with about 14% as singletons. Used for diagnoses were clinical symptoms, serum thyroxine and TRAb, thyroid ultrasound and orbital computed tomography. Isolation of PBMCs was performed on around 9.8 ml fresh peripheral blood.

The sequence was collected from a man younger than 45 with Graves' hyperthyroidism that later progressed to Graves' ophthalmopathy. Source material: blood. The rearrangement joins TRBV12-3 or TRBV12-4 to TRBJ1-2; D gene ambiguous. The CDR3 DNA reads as TGTGCCAGCTGTTGTGGACCGGACGCTAACTATGGCTACACCTTC. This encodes CASCCGPDANYGYTF.